The 24 T cell receptor beta chains below were found in one sample sequenced in a study of shared clonotypes between healthy human individuals. Assay: immunoSEQ multiplex PCR; the TCRdb copy retains only in-frame clones and omits some. The sample shows around 2.1 million clones, around 93% of them seen only once. Naive CD8 cells lacked CD45RO, underwent positive selection for CCR7 and left out terminally differentiated effector memory CD45RA+ cells. Sequenced input: naive CD8+ T cells from PBMCs. These receptors were collected from a man aged 18 to 29 in good health. Some clones in this sample may be carry-over from other donors' samples.

This sequence joins TRBV19 and TRBJ1-3, with unresolved D. The CDR3 is made up of 16 amino acids. The germline V gene encodes CDR1 LNHDA and CDR2 SQIVND (reference sequence). V was clipped by 5 bases and J by 0 bases, with 14 bases between them. The CDR3 spells CASSGQDGISGNTIYF. The CDR3 nucleotides are TGTGCCAGTAGTGGCCAGGACGGAATCTCTGGAAACACCATATATTTT.

The CDR3 DNA sequence: TGTGCCAGCAGTCTCCTAAAGAGTTACAGGGCCCGGAACACTGAAGCTTTCTTT. It codes for CASSLLKSYRARNTEAFF. The chain recombines TRBV28 with TRBJ1-1, with a possible D match to TRBD1 (6 bases). Germline V lookup: CDR1 MDHEN, CDR2 SYDVKM. Trimming took 5 bases from V and 1 from J, leaving 23 bases between them. The CDR3 is made up of 18 amino acids.

The rearrangement links TRBV9 to TRBJ1-2, with D unclear. Between the trimmed V and J ends, which lost 4 bases and 3 bases, there was a span of 13 bases. Germline CDR1 SGDLS, CDR2 YYNGEE. The CDR3 consists of 14 residues. The CDR3 loop is CASSPPPPHYGYTF. The CDR3 DNA is TGTGCCAGCAGCCCTCCCCCTCCCCACTATGGCTACACCTTC.

This chain links TRBV28 with TRBJ2-4, with TRBD2 matching 7 bases. V shed 7 bases, J shed 0 bases, and the junction held 9 bases outside the gene matches. The CDR3 loop spans 16 amino acids. Germline V gene lookup returns CDR1 MDHEN and CDR2 SYDVKM. The CDR3 loop reads CASTGREVLAKNIQYF. The CDR3 bases are TGTGCCAGCACCGGACGGGAGGTACTAGCCAAAAACATTCAGTACTTC.

The chain carries TRBV4-3 and TRBJ2-3, with no clear D. With 4 bases removed from V and 6 bases from J, the gap between germline ends came to 14 bases. CDR1 and CDR2 from the germline V gene are LGHNA and YSLEER. The CDR3 is 14 amino acids. CDR3 bases: TGCGCCAGCAGCCCCCTGGGTAATGTTGATACGCAGTATTTT. It specifies CASSPLGNVDTQYF.

The V gene is TRBV5-6, the J gene TRBJ2-1; D remains ambiguous. Germline V gene lookup returns CDR1 SGHDT and CDR2 YYEEEE. The CDR3 spans 15 residues. V lost 0 bases and J 4 bases, leaving 11 bases between the germline ends. CDR3 in DNA: TGTGCCAGCAGCTTGGAATCCAGCAGATACAATGAGCAGTTCTTC. It encodes CASSLESSRYNEQFF.

The rearrangement uses TRBV10-1 and TRBJ2-7; 7 bases agree with TRBD1. The CDR3 has 13 residues. With V trimmed by 9 bases and J by 4 bases, 9 bases remained unmatched. The germline CDR1 and CDR2 sequences are WNHNN and SYGVQD (reference sequence). Here the CDR3 DNA reads TGCGCCAGGCCTCGACAGGGAACGTACGAGCAGTACTTC. Protein product: CARPRQGTYEQYF.

V is TRBV7-9 and J is TRBJ2-6; maybe TRBD1 (5 bases). The CDR3 is 17 amino acids. Germline V gene lookup returns CDR1 SEHNR and CDR2 FQNEAQ (reference sequence). The V end lost 5 bases, the J end lost 4 bases, and 18 bases lay between the germline ends. CDR3 sequence reads: CASSPPQGRPGANVLTF. In DNA form, the CDR3 reads TGTGCCAGCAGCCCCCCCCAGGGCCGACCAGGGGCCAACGTCCTGACTTTC.

The rearrangement links TRBV10-3 to TRBJ2-7, with 9 nucleotides matching TRBD2. The CDR3 extends over 14 amino acids. The V gene's germline CDR1 is ENHRY and CDR2 SYGVKD. Trimming cost V 10 bases and J 3 bases; bases outside gene matches: 10. In DNA form, the CDR3 reads TGTGCCACCCGACGGACTAGCGCGATCTACGAGCAGTACTTC. As protein: CATRRTSAIYEQYF.

The rearrangement links TRBV5-6 to TRBJ2-1; D call uncertain. V was pared by 0 bases and J by 7 bases, with 11 bases between. The CDR3 is 14 amino acids. CDR1 is SGHDT and CDR2 is YYEEEE in the germline V gene. The CDR3 region is CASSLVGSLNEQFF. The CDR3 region has the DNA TGTGCCAGCAGCTTGGTCGGTTCCTTGAATGAGCAGTTCTTC.

The V gene is TRBV15, the J gene TRBJ1-1; tentative D call: TRBD1 (5 bases). The V gene lost 5 bases and the J gene lost 6 bases, with 22 bases spanning the gap. Germline V lookup: CDR1 LNHNV, CDR2 YYDKDF (reference sequence). The CDR3 loop spans 16 amino acids. In DNA form, the CDR3 reads TGTGCCACCAGCGCACCGGGGGGAGAGGGATGGTCTGAAGCTTTCTTT. Translating it yields CATSAPGGEGWSEAFF. The whole variable domain, filled in from reference TRBV15 and TRBJ1-1, reads DAMVIQNPRYQVTQFGKPVTLSCSQTLNHNVMYWYQQKSSQAPKLLFHYYDKDFNNEADTPDNFQSRRPNTSFCFLDIRSPGLGDTAMYLCATSAPGGEGWSEAFFGQGTRLTVV.

The chain combines TRBV27 with TRBJ1-2; D gene uncertain. In germline, CDR1 is MNHEY, CDR2 SMNVEV (reference sequence). Trimming took off 5 bases at V and 8 bases at J, with 21 bases between the two ends. The CDR3 has 15 residues. CDR3 protein: CASSPTPGPLRGYTF. In DNA, the CDR3 is TGTGCCAGCAGTCCGACCCCGGGCCCCCTTAGGGGCTACACCTTC.

Concerning this clone itself: This CDR3 is also generated by other DNA sequences in the sample. J is TRBJ2-7 and V is TRBV5-6; the match to TRBD2 covers 7 bases. V dropped 0 bases and J dropped 3; count of bases not matched to a gene: 3. This CDR3 contains 14 residues. Germline-derived CDR1 and CDR2 are SGHDT and YYEEEE. The CDR3 DNA is TGTGCCAGCAGCTTGGGGGGCGGGAGCTACGAGCAGTACTTC. Translated, it gives CASSLGGGSYEQYF.

The chain is built from TRBV27 and TRBJ2-3; 8 nucleotides align to TRBD2. From germline, CDR1 is MNHEY and CDR2 SMNVEV (reference sequence). Germline trimming cut 9 bases from V and 2 bases from J; bases unmatched to any gene: 4. This CDR3 is 13 amino acids long. CDR3: CASGTRPTDTQYF. The DNA for the CDR3 is TGTGCCAGTGGGACTAGACCCACAGATACGCAGTATTTT.

The chain couples TRBV7-9 to TRBJ2-1; D possibly corresponds to TRBD1 (6 bases). V was cut by 1 base and J by 9 bases, with 10 bases left in between. Germline CDR1 is SEHNR and CDR2 is FQNEAQ (reference sequence). The CDR3 has 13 amino acids. CDR3 loop: CASSLVQGSEQFF. CDR3 DNA: TGTGCCAGCAGCTTAGTACAGGGAAGTGAGCAGTTCTTC. The full variable domain, completed using reference TRBV7-9 and TRBJ2-1, is DTGVSQNPRHKITKRGQNVTFRCDPISEHNRLYWYRQTLGQGPEFLTYFQNEAQLEKSRLLSDRFSAERPKGSFSTLEIQRTEQGDSAMYLCASSLVQGSEQFFGPGTRLTVL.

Concerning this clone itself: The same CDR3 also results from other DNA sequences found in this sample. V is TRBV5-1 and J is TRBJ1-3, with 10 bases lining up with TRBD1. Trimming at V came to 4 bases and at J to 3 bases, leaving 7 bases not matched to a gene. The germline gives CDR1 SGHRS, CDR2 YFSETQ. CDR3 length: 16 amino acids. Here the CDR3 reads CASSGGQGTDGNTIYF. CDR3 nucleotides: TGCGCCAGCAGCGGGGGACAGGGGACCGATGGAAACACCATATATTTT.

The J gene is TRBJ2-5, the V gene TRBV11-2, with 7 positions matching TRBD2. J was trimmed by 2 bases and V by 0 bases; bases with no gene match: 12. CDR1 is SGHAT, CDR2 FQNNGV, per germline. This CDR3 comprises 18 residues. The CDR3 nucleotides read TGTGCCAGCAGCTTAGATATCAGCGCTAGCGGCCTTCAAGAGACCCAGTACTTC. The encoded protein is CASSLDISASGLQETQYF.

This clone was picked up a small number of times. V usage is TRBV27 and J usage is TRBJ2-1; weak D call: TRBD1 (6 bases). CDR3 length equals 16 residues. The germline gives CDR1 MNHEY, CDR2 SMNVEV (reference sequence). Trimming took 5 bases from V and 0 from J, leaving 14 bases between them. The CDR3 spells CASSENTGNSYNEQFF. CDR3 nucleotide sequence: TGTGCCAGCAGTGAAAATACAGGGAACTCCTACAATGAGCAGTTCTTC.

The rearrangement uses TRBV7-6 and TRBJ1-3; D is perhaps TRBD1 (5 bases). V shed 1 base and J shed 0 bases, with 25 bases lying between them. There are 21 residues in the CDR3. Per the germline V gene, CDR1 is SGHVS and CDR2 is FNYEAQ. The CDR3 protein is CASSLVPVQDLQVLSGNTIYF. The CDR3 region has the DNA TGTGCCAGCAGCTTAGTCCCGGTACAGGACCTACAAGTGCTCTCTGGAAACACCATATATTTT.

The V gene is TRBV7-3, the J gene TRBJ2-7; a weak D match, TRBD2 (6 bases). Germline CDR1 reads SGHTA; CDR2 reads FQGTGA. V was shortened by 8 bases and J by 5 bases, with 22 bases between the two germline ends. This CDR3 contains 15 residues. The CDR3 loop is CASSPWPGDVDEQYF. The DNA of the CDR3 is TGTGCCAGCTCCCCTTGGCCGGGAGATGTCGACGAGCAGTACTTC. Combining the CDR3 with reference TRBV7-3 and TRBJ2-7 gives the whole variable domain GAGVSQTPSNKVTEKGKYVELRCDPISGHTALYWYRQSLGQGPEFLIYFQGTGAADDSGLPNDRFFAVRPEGSVSTLKIQRTERGDSAVYLCASSPWPGDVDEQYFGPGTRLTVT.

This clone came up once. The same CDR3 can be traced to other DNA sequences in this sample. The CDR3 loop is CASSGGTAQETQYF. CDR3 DNA: TGTGCCAGCAGCGGCGGGACAGCCCAAGAGACCCAGTACTTC. The chain recombines TRBV9 with TRBJ2-5, with a possible D match to TRBD1 (7 bases). V gave up 3 bases and J gave up 1 base, with 10 bases separating them. The CDR3 runs to 14 residues. The germline V gene encodes CDR1 SGDLS and CDR2 YYNGEE.

The V and J genes are TRBV27 and TRBJ1-5; maybe TRBD1 (5 bases). Germline loops: CDR1 MNHEY, CDR2 SMNVEV (reference sequence). CDR3 length: 14 amino acids. V shed 4 bases and J shed 6 bases, with 13 bases lying between them. The CDR3: CASSSNGGIQPQHF. CDR3 nucleotides: TGTGCCAGCAGTTCAAACGGGGGGATTCAGCCCCAGCATTTT.

The genes are TRBV19 and TRBJ2-3; the D gene could be TRBD1 or TRBD2 (5 bases each). Germline V lookup: CDR1 LNHDA, CDR2 SQIVND (reference sequence). V lost 6 bases to trimming and J lost 4 bases, with 17 bases between them. This CDR3 has 15 amino acids. Here the CDR3 DNA reads TGTGCCAGTAGCTCCTCGGGGCTAGTCGCAGATACGCAGTATTTT. It is translated as CASSSSGLVADTQYF.

The CDR3 DNA reads as TGTGCCAGCAGACCAATTACGGGGGACTCCTACGAGCAGTACTTC. Its translation is CASRPITGDSYEQYF. The rearrangement uses TRBV28 and TRBJ2-7, with D possibly being TRBD2 (6 bases). Germline values: CDR1 MDHEN, CDR2 SYDVKM. This CDR3 contains 15 residues. The ends were cut back, 6 bases at V and 0 bases at J, with 15 bases in the middle.